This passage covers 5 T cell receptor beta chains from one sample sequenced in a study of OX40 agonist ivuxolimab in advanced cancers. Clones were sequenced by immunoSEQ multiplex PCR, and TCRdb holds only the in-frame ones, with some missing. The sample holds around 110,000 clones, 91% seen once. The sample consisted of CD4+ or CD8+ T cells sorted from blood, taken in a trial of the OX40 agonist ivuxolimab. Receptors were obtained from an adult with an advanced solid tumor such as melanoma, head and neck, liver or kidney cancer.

In DNA form, the CDR3 reads TGTGCCAGCAGGACGGGGGGCCTAGGATATAGCAATCAGCCCCAGCATTTT. Amino acids: CASRTGGLGYSNQPQHF. The rearrangement uses TRBV28 and TRBJ1-5; D possibly corresponds to TRBD1 (6 bases). Trimming shortened V by 6 bases and J by 0 bases, and 18 bases separated the two germline ends. The CDR3 sequence is 17 residues long. Germline values: CDR1 MDHEN, CDR2 SYDVKM.

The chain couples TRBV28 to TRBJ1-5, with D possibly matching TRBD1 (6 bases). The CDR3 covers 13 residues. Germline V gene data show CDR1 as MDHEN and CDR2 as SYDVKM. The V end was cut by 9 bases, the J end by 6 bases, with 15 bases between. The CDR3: CASWAGASQPQHF. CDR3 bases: TGTGCCAGTTGGGCGGGGGCGAGTCAGCCCCAGCATTTT.

CDR3 bases: TGTGCCAGCGGACTAGCGGGATTAAATGAGCAGTTCTTC. It specifies CASGLAGLNEQFF. The rearrangement joins TRBV27 to TRBJ2-1, with 12 positions matching TRBD2. V was clipped by 8 bases and J by 7 bases; unmatched bases: 3. CDR1 is MNHEY and CDR2 is SMNVEV in the germline V gene (reference sequence). CDR3 size: 13 residues.

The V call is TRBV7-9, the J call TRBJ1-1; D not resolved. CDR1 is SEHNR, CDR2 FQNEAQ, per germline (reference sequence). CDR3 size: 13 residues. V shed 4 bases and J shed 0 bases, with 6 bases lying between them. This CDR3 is CASSSGMNTEAFF. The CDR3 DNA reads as TGTGCCAGCAGCTCGGGCATGAACACTGAAGCTTTCTTT. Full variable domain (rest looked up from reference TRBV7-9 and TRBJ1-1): DTGVSQNPRHKITKRGQNVTFRCDPISEHNRLYWYRQTLGQGPEFLTYFQNEAQLEKSRLLSDRFSAERPKGSFSTLEIQRTEQGDSAMYLCASSSGMNTEAFFGQGTRLTVV.

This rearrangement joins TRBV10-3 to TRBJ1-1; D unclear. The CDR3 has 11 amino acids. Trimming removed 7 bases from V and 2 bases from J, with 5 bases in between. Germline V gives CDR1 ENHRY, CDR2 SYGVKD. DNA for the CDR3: TGTGCCATCACCCAAAACACTGAAGCTTTCTTT. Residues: CAITQNTEAFF.